Below are 21 T cell receptor beta chains sequenced from a single sample in a study of PD-1 blockade in classical Hodgkin lymphoma. Each patient's relapse followed autologous stem cell transplantation, and brentuximab vedotin exposure varied. Profiled with immunoSEQ multiplex PCR; TCRdb holds only in-frame clones, not every one. Among 55,000 to 75,000 clones listed, under 95% were seen once. The material was peripheral blood mononuclear cells (PBMCs), obtained at baseline. Source of these receptors: a human donor with classical Hodgkin lymphoma.

DNA for the CDR3: TGTGCCAGCAGCTCCGTAGACAGGGTTGGCTACACCTTC. As protein: CASSSVDRVGYTF. The genes are TRBV11-2 and TRBJ1-2; 7 positions agree with TRBD1. Losses at the gene ends were 4 bases for V and 7 bases for J; bases not matched to a gene: 6. CDR1 and CDR2 from the germline V gene are SGHAT and FQNNGV. The CDR3 is made up of 13 amino acids.

The chain employs TRBV7-3 and TRBJ2-3; D call uncertain. The germline V and J ends were trimmed by 4 bases and 1 base, with 9 bases remaining between them. The CDR3 spans 14 residues. CDR1 is SGHTA and CDR2 is FQGTGA in the germline V gene. Written as DNA, the CDR3 is TGTGCCAGCAGCTCCGGTCCGGGCACAGATACGCAGTATTTT. It yields the protein CASSSGPGTDTQYF.

The CDR3 sequence is CASRGQLNTEAFF. The CDR3 DNA follows: TGTGCCAGCAGAGGACAGTTGAACACTGAAGCTTTCTTT. The chain couples TRBV7-2 to TRBJ1-1, with D perhaps TRBD1 (6 bases). Germline V gene data show CDR1 as SGHTA and CDR2 as FQGNSA. The CDR3 consists of 13 residues. V lost 6 bases and J lost 0, with 8 bases in between.

This chain uses TRBV18 with TRBJ2-7; 10 bases align to TRBD1. The CDR3 sequence is 15 residues long. J gave up 4 bases and V 6 bases, and 9 bases lay outside the gene matches. Per the germline V gene, CDR1 is KGHSH and CDR2 is LQKENI. CDR3 in amino acids: CASSPSRDRGYEQYF. The CDR3 DNA reads as TGTGCCAGCTCTCCGAGTCGGGACAGGGGATACGAGCAGTACTTC. Using reference TRBV18 and TRBJ2-7 for the parts outside the CDR3, the full variable domain is NAGVMQNPRHLVRRRGQEARLRCSPMKGHSHVYWYRQLPEEGLKFMVYLQKENIIDESGMPKERFSAEFPKEGPSILRIQQVVRGDSAAYFCASSPSRDRGYEQYFGPGTRLTVT.

The genes are TRBV7-9 and TRBJ2-7, with TRBD2 matching over 8 bases. This CDR3 is built from 13 residues. Germline CDR1 is SEHNR and CDR2 is FQNEAQ (reference sequence). Unmatched junction bases numbered 6, after V lost 5 bases and J lost 6 bases. CDR3 in DNA: TGTGCCAGCAGCCCTCGGGAGGGAGTCGAGCAGTACTTC. This encodes CASSPREGVEQYF.

A single count supports this clone. The chain links TRBV27 to TRBJ2-7, with D possibly TRBD1 on 6 matching bases. The CDR3 covers 17 residues. Trimming cost V 3 bases and J 2 bases, with 20 bases left between them. Germline CDR1 reads MNHEY; CDR2 reads SMNVEV (reference sequence). The chain's CDR3 is CASSLGTHRDNAYEQYF. The DNA for the CDR3 is TGTGCCAGCAGTTTGGGGACGCACCGGGACAACGCCTACGAGCAGTACTTC.

The rearrangement joins TRBV7-9 to TRBJ2-7, with D uncertain. Trimming cost V 5 bases and J 7 bases, with 9 bases left between them. The CDR3 runs to 11 residues. CDR1 and CDR2 from the germline V gene are SEHNR and FQNEAQ (reference sequence). Here the CDR3 DNA reads TGTGCCAGCAGCCACCCCTCGGAGCAGTACTTC. It translates to CASSHPSEQYF.

V is TRBV5-1 and J is TRBJ1-1, with 7 nucleotides matching TRBD1. The CDR3 sequence is 15 residues long. Germline V CDR1 and CDR2: SGHRS, YFSETQ. The ends lost 4 bases at V and 4 bases at J; junction bases unmatched: 10. CDR3 amino acids: CASSQREGAGTEAFF. The CDR3, as DNA: TGCGCCAGCAGCCAGAGGGAGGGGGCGGGCACTGAAGCTTTCTTT.

The chain links TRBV5-1 to TRBJ1-4, with TRBD1 matching over 10 bases. Germline CDR1 is SGHRS and CDR2 is YFSETQ. CDR3 length: 15 amino acids. The V segment lost 0 bases and the J segment 5 bases; nucleotides outside the gene matches: 1. The CDR3: CASSLVGQGNEKLFF. In DNA, the CDR3 is TGCGCCAGCAGCTTGGTGGGACAGGGGAATGAAAAACTGTTTTTT. Variable domain in full (rest from reference TRBV5-1 and TRBJ1-4): KAGVTQTPRYLIKTRGQQVTLSCSPISGHRSVSWYQQTPGQGLQFLFEYFSETQRNKGNFPGRFSGRQFSNSRSEMNVSTLELGDSALYLCASSLVGQGNEKLFFGSGTQLSVL.

V usage is TRBV7-3 and J usage is TRBJ2-2, with 7 bases fitting TRBD1. J lost 4 bases, V lost 5 bases, and 4 bases had no gene match. The CDR3 is 14 residues long. CDR1 is SGHTA and CDR2 is FQGTGA in the germline V gene. CDR3 bases: TGTGCCAGCAGCACCGACAGGGCCACCGGGGAGCTGTTTTTT. This sequence encodes CASSTDRATGELFF.

Comment on this clone: Additional DNA sequences in this sample encode the identical CDR3. The chain combines TRBV5-4 with TRBJ2-7; TRBD2 is a possible D gene (5 bases). This CDR3 contains 14 residues. CDR1 is SGHNT and CDR2 is YYREEE in the germline V gene (reference sequence). The germline V and J ends were trimmed by 4 bases and 2 bases, with 13 bases remaining between them. CDR3 nucleotides: TGTGCCAGCAGCCTGGACTTAGGAGCCTACGAGCAGTACTTC. Its protein product is CASSLDLGAYEQYF.

The gene calls are TRBV2 and TRBJ2-2, with 10 bases lining up with TRBD1. V lost 7 bases, J lost 5 bases, and 7 bases stayed unmatched. Germline CDR1 and CDR2: SNHLY and FYNNEI. The CDR3 has 15 amino acids. In nucleotides, the CDR3 is TGTGCCAGCACCGAAGGGACAGGGGTTACCGGGGAGCTGTTTTTT. Translated: CASTEGTGVTGELFF.

The rearrangement joins TRBV4-3 to TRBJ2-1; TRBD2 matches at 10 bases. The CDR3 is 17 amino acids. The V and J ends lost 2 bases and 4 bases, in that order; junction bases with no gene match: 8. Looked up from germline, CDR1 is LGHNA and CDR2 is YSLEER. CDR3 loop: CASSQIFLAGEYNEQFF. CDR3 nucleotide sequence: TGCGCCAGCAGCCAAATTTTTCTAGCGGGAGAGTACAATGAGCAGTTCTTC.

The chain is built from TRBV5-6 and TRBJ2-1; D gene uncertain. The CDR3 is made up of 12 amino acids. CDR1 and CDR2 from the germline V gene are SGHDT and YYEEEE. Trimming left V 4 bases short and J 9 bases short, with 11 bases between. Here the CDR3 DNA reads TGTGCCAGCAGCACCCTCGGTAGTGAGCAGTTCTTC. Amino acids: CASSTLGSEQFF. The full variable domain, in which reference TRBV5-6 and TRBJ2-1 provide the parts outside the CDR3, is DAGVTQSPTHLIKTRGQQVTLRCSPKSGHDTVSWYQQALGQGPQFIFQYYEEEERQRGNFPDRFSGHQFPNYSSELNVNALLLGDSALYLCASSTLGSEQFFGPGTRLTVL.

This clone was seen a single time. This rearrangement joins TRBV10-3 to TRBJ2-1; D not certain. CDR1 is ENHRY, CDR2 SYGVKD, per germline. The V and J ends lost 2 bases and 4 bases respectively, with 12 bases between them. This CDR3 region has 15 residues. The CDR3 protein is CAISEGQARYNEQFF. Here the CDR3 DNA reads TGTGCCATCAGTGAGGGTCAAGCACGGTACAATGAGCAGTTCTTC.

This chain joins TRBV7-9 and TRBJ2-5, with D uncertain. V lost 3 bases to trimming and J lost 5 bases, with 4 bases between them. CDR3 length: 11 amino acids. CDR1 and CDR2 from the germline V gene are SEHNR and FQNEAQ (reference sequence). CDR3 sequence: CASSFDETQYF. Here the CDR3 DNA reads TGTGCCAGCAGCTTCGACGAGACCCAGTACTTC.

The chain carries TRBV7-2 and TRBJ2-5; perhaps TRBD1 as D (6 bases). This CDR3 comprises 14 residues. With 4 bases removed from V and 2 bases from J, the gap between germline ends came to 11 bases. Germline-derived CDR1 and CDR2 are SGHTA and FQGNSA. For the CDR3, the DNA is TGTGCCAGCAGCTACTACAGGGATCAAGAGACCCAGTACTTC. Protein: CASSYYRDQETQYF. Looking up the rest from reference TRBV7-2 and TRBJ2-5 gives the full variable domain: GAGVSQSPSNKVTEKGKDVELRCDPISGHTALYWYRQSLGQGLEFLIYFQGNSAPDKSGLPSDRFSAERTGGSVSTLTIQRTQQEDSAVYLCASSYYRDQETQYFGPGTRLLVL.

In DNA, the CDR3 is TGTGCCAGCAGCGTAGGGCACAGTCTGGCCACAGATACGCAGTATTTT. This translates into CASSVGHSLATDTQYF. The rearrangement joins TRBV9 to TRBJ2-3; D remains ambiguous. This CDR3 contains 16 residues. Per the germline V gene, CDR1 is SGDLS and CDR2 is YYNGEE. Trimming took 0 bases from V and 2 from J, leaving 13 bases between them. Full variable domain (outside the CDR3, taken from reference TRBV9 and TRBJ2-3): DSGVTQTPKHLITATGQRVTLRCSPRSGDLSVYWYQQSLDQGLQFLIQYYNGEERAKGNILERFSAQQFPDLHSELNLSSLELGDSALYFCASSVGHSLATDTQYFGPGTRLTVL.

The rearrangement joins TRBV5-6 to TRBJ1-4, with 9 positions matching TRBD1. CDR1 and CDR2 from the germline V gene are SGHDT and YYEEEE. V dropped 4 bases and J dropped 5; count of bases not matched to a gene: 9. The CDR3 runs 16 residues. The DNA for the CDR3 is TGTGCCAGCAGCAAGGGACAGGGTTCTTTAAATGAAAAACTGTTTTTT. As protein: CASSKGQGSLNEKLFF.

The V and J genes are TRBV7-6 and TRBJ2-7; 9 bases map to TRBD2. Trimming at V came to 5 bases and at J to 1 base, leaving 12 bases not matched to a gene. Germline-derived CDR1 and CDR2 are SGHVS and FNYEAQ. The CDR3 runs to 17 residues. DNA for the CDR3: TGTGCCAGCAGCCCCAACCCCCTAGCGGGACCTTCCTACGAGCAGTACTTC. The encoded protein is CASSPNPLAGPSYEQYF.

V and J are TRBV6-5 and TRBJ1-5; D is unclear. Germline CDR1 MNHEY, CDR2 SVGAGI. Trimming removed 5 bases from V and 3 bases from J, with 8 bases in between. This CDR3 comprises 13 residues. The CDR3 bases are TGTGCCAGCAGTCTACAGTACAATCAGCCCCAGCATTTT. Its translation: CASSLQYNQPQHF.